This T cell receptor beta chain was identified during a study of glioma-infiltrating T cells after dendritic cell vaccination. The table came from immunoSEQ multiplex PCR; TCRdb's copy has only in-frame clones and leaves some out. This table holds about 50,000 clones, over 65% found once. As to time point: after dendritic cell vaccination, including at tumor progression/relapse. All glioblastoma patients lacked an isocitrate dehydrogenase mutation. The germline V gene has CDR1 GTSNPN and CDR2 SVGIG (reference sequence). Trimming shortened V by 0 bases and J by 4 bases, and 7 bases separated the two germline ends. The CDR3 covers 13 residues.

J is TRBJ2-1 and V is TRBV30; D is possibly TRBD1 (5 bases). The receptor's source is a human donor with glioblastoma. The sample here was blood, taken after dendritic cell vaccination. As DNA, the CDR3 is TGTGCCTGGAGTGTAGGGGATTACAATGAGCAGTTCTTC. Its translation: CAWSVGDYNEQFF.